Included here is one TCR beta chain sequence, with context. Its cognate antigen is unknown. One junction end disagrees with the germline gene, perhaps due to a read error. The entry originates in a study of tumor and adjacent non-tumor tissue in lung cancer. General observations from the study: Normal lung showed higher cumulative top 100 clone frequency than tumor.

The CDR3 covers 21 residues. Germline V gene sequence: CDR1 MNHGY, CDR2 SVAAGI. TCRbeta libraries were built with three rounds of nested PCR, modified from ARM-PCR. Via MiXCR, TCRdb re-called the multiplex PCR reads, giving one row per CDR3 protein. Among about 140,000 distinct CDR3 sequences listed, approximately 70% were seen once. No cell sorting was done before RNA was extracted from the tissue. Sequenced material: lung tumor tissue. The V gene is TRBV6-9, the J gene TRBJ1-2, with D maybe TRBD1 (5 bases). The clonotype comes from a man between 60 and 75 years old with small cell lung cancer. The CDR3, as DNA: TGTGCCAGCAGGGTACCGGGACGGCAAATCCAGCCGGTTCAGAATAGCTATGGCTACATCTTT. Its translation: CASRVPGRQIQPVQNSYGYIF.